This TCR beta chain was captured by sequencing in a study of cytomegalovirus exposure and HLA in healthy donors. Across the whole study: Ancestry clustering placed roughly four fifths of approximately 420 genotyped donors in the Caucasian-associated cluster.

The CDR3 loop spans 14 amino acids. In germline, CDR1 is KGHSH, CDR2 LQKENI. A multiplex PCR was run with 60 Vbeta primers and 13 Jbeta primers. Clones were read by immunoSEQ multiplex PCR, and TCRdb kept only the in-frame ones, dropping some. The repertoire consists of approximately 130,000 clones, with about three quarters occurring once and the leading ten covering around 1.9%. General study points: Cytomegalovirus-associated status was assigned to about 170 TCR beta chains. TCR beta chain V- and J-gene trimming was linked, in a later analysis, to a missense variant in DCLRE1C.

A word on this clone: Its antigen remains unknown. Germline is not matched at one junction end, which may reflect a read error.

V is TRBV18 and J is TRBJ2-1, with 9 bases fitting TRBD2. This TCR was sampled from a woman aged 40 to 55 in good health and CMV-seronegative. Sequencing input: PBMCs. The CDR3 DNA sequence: TGTGCCAGCTCACCTGATCTAGCGGGATTGGGGGTTCTCTTC. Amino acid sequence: CASSPDLAGLGVLF.